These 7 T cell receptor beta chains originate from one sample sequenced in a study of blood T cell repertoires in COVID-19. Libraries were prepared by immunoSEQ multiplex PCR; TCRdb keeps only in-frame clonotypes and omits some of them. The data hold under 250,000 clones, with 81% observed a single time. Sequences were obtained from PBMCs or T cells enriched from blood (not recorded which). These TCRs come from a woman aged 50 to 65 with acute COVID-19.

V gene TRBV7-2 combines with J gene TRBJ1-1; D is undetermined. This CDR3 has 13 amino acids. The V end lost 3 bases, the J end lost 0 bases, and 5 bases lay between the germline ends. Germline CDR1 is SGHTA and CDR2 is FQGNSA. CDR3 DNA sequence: TGTGCCAGCAGCTTCACAGTGAACACTGAAGCTTTCTTT. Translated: CASSFTVNTEAFF.

Written as DNA, the CDR3 is TGCGCCAGCAGGGGGCTGGGGACCGGGGAGCTGTTTTTT. This sequence encodes CASRGLGTGELFF. The chain employs TRBV5-1 and TRBJ2-2; the D gene is possibly TRBD1 (5 bases). This CDR3 is 13 amino acids long. V shed 5 bases and J shed 5 bases, with 10 bases lying between them. Looked up from germline, CDR1 is SGHRS and CDR2 is YFSETQ.

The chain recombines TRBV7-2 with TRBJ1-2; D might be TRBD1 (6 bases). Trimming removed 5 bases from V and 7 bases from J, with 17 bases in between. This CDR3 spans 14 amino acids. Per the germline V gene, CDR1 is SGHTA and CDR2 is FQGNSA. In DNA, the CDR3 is TGTGCCAGCAGCCCAGGCGGGGGGCGATTTGGCTACACCTTC. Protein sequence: CASSPGGGRFGYTF. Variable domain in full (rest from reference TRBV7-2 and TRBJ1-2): GAGVSQSPSNKVTEKGKDVELRCDPISGHTALYWYRQSLGQGLEFLIYFQGNSAPDKSGLPSDRFSAERTGGSVSTLTIQRTQQEDSAVYLCASSPGGGRFGYTFGSGTRLTVV.

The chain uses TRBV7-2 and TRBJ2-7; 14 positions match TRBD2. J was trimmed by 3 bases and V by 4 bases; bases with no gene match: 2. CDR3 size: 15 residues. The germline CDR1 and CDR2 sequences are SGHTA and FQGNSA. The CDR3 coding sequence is TGTGCCAGCAGCTCCGGACTAGCGGGAGGCTACGAGCAGTACTTC. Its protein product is CASSSGLAGGYEQYF.

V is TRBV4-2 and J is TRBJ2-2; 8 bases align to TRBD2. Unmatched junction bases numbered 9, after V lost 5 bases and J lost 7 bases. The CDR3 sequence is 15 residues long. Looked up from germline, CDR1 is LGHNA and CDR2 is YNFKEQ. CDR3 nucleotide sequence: TGTGCCAGCAGCTCTAGCGGGTCCCCCGGCGGGGAGCTGTTTTTT. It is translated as CASSSSGSPGGELFF.

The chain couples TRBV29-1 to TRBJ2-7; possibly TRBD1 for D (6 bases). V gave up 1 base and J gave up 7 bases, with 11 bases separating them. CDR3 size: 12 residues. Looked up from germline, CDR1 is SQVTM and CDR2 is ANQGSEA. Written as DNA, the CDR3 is TGCAGCGTTGAAGTGACAAGGGGGGAGCAGTACTTC. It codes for CSVEVTRGEQYF.

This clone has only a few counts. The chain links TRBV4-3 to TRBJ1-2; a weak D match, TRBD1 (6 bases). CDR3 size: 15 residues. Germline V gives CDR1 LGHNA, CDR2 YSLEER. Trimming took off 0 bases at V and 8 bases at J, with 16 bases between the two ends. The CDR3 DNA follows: TGCGCCAGCAGCCAAGACCAGGGGAAAGTTCGGGGCTACACCTTC. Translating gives CASSQDQGKVRGYTF.